Listed below are T cell receptor beta chains from one sample, sequenced in a study of technical replicates of blood from a few donors. Produced via immunoSEQ multiplex PCR; TCRdb's table is partial and in-frame only. The sample comprises roughly 80,000 clones, approximately 90% of which are singletons, and 0.41% rests with the top ten. Source material: T cells isolated from PBMCs. These receptors all stem from a human donor in good health. Each CDR3 is given with its conserved first and last residue. D genes are given only for firm matches. Rows give clone size only sometimes, using once, few, many, or a class for an expanded clone.

size: -; V: TRBV18; J: TRBJ2-7; D: TRBD1; CDR3: CASSSRDSSYEQYF; DNA: TGTGCCAGCTCATCTAGGGACAGCTCCTACGAGCAGTACTTC
size: -; V: TRBV7-9; J: TRBJ2-7; D: -; CDR3: CASSNQAREQYF; DNA: TGTGCCAGCAGCAATCAGGCACGCGAGCAGTACTTC
size: -; V: TRBV13; J: TRBJ2-3; D: TRBD2; CDR3: CASSALAGASSTDTQYF; DNA: TGTGCCAGCAGCGCCCTAGCGGGAGCGTCTAGCACAGATACGCAGTATTTT
size: -; V: TRBV5-8; J: TRBJ1-5; D: -; CDR3: CASSPRDQPQHF; DNA: TGTGCCAGCAGCCCTAGAGATCAGCCCCAGCATTTT
size: -; V: TRBV12-5; J: TRBJ2-2; D: -; CDR3: CASGQGSGELFF; DNA: TGTGCTAGTGGTCAGGGTTCCGGGGAGCTGTTTTTT
size: -; V: TRBV4-1; J: TRBJ2-7; D: -; CDR3: CASSQENAYSSYEQYF; DNA: TGCGCCAGCAGCCAAGAAAATGCGTATAGCTCCTACGAGCAGTACTTC
size: -; V: TRBV7-3; J: TRBJ2-3; D: TRBD2; CDR3: CASRLTSGSTDTQYF; DNA: TGTGCCAGCCGCCTTACTAGCGGGAGTACAGATACGCAGTATTTT
size: few; V: TRBV2; J: TRBJ1-1; D: -; CDR3: CASSERPNTEAFF; DNA: TGTGCCAGCAGTGAGCGCCCGAACACTGAAGCTTTCTTT
size: -; V: TRBV18; J: TRBJ2-3; D: TRBD2; CDR3: CASSPLAGEGDTQYF; DNA: TGTGCCAGCTCACCTCTAGCGGGAGAGGGAGATACGCAGTATTTT
size: -; V: TRBV27; J: TRBJ1-2; D: TRBD1; CDR3: CASSYSTGEANYGYTF; DNA: TGTGCCAGCAGTTATTCCACAGGGGAGGCTAACTATGGCTACACCTTC
size: -; V: TRBV7-9; J: TRBJ2-3; D: -; CDR3: CASSLSLVDTQYF; DNA: TGTGCCAGCAGCTTGTCGTTAGTGGATACGCAGTATTTT
size: once; V: TRBV18; J: TRBJ2-7; D: TRBD2; CDR3: CASSPEGLWGGYEQYF; DNA: TGTGCCAGCTCACCAGAGGGCCTATGGGGGGGCTACGAGCAGTACTTC
size: -; V: TRBV30; J: TRBJ2-7; D: TRBD1; CDR3: CAGDRGLSSYEQYF; DNA: TGTGCCGGAGACAGGGGGCTAAGCTCCTACGAGCAGTACTTC
size: -; V: TRBV11-1; J: TRBJ2-5; D: -; CDR3: CASSSTGSETQYF; DNA: TGTGCCAGCAGCTCGACAGGTTCGGAGACCCAGTACTTC
size: -; V: TRBV7-9; J: TRBJ2-7; D: TRBD1; CDR3: CASSTDRASYEQYF; DNA: TGTGCCAGCAGCACAGACAGGGCCTCCTACGAGCAGTACTTC
size: -; V: TRBV27; J: TRBJ1-1; D: TRBD1; CDR3: CASSLSLTGIFTEAFF; DNA: TGTGCCAGCAGTTTGTCCCTGACAGGGATATTTACTGAAGCTTTCTTT
size: -; V: TRBV7-3; J: TRBJ2-2; D: TRBD2; CDR3: CASSLTSGRAGELFF; DNA: TGTGCCAGCAGCTTGACTAGCGGGAGGGCCGGGGAGCTGTTTTTT
size: -; V: TRBV27; J: TRBJ2-7; D: -; CDR3: CASSLSASSYEQYF; DNA: TGTGCCAGCAGTTTGAGCGCTAGCTCCTACGAGCAGTACTTC
size: once; V: TRBV5-4; J: TRBJ2-2; D: -; CDR3: CASSLDPDDYFGELFF; DNA: TGTGCCAGCAGCTTGGATCCAGACGACTACTTCGGGGAGCTGTTTTTT
size: -; V: TRBV13; J: TRBJ1-1; D: -; CDR3: CASSAQEEAFF; DNA: TGTGCCAGCAGCGCACAGGAAGAAGCTTTCTTT
size: -; V: TRBV5-1; J: TRBJ1-5; D: -; CDR3: CASSLAGGNQPQHF; DNA: TGCGCCAGCAGCTTGGCAGGGGGCAATCAGCCCCAGCATTTT
size: -; V: TRBV19; J: TRBJ2-1; D: -; CDR3: CASSTGLNEQFF; DNA: TGTGCCAGTAGTACAGGGTTGAATGAGCAGTTCTTC
size: few; V: TRBV5-1; J: TRBJ1-2; D: TRBD1; CDR3: CASSFDRGRGYTF; DNA: TGCGCCAGCAGCTTTGACAGGGGACGTGGCTACACCTTC
size: -; V: TRBV7-3; J: TRBJ2-1; D: TRBD2; CDR3: CASSLGLAGDFEQFF; DNA: TGTGCCAGCAGCCTGGGACTAGCGGGCGACTTTGAGCAGTTCTTC
size: few; V: TRBV30; J: TRBJ1-1; D: TRBD1; CDR3: CAWSVRGRYTEAFF; DNA: TGTGCCTGGAGTGTAAGGGGGCGGTACACTGAAGCTTTCTTT
size: once; V: TRBV28; J: TRBJ2-7; D: TRBD2; CDR3: CASSSTSGPFYEQYF; DNA: TGTGCCAGCAGTTCCACTAGCGGGCCGTTCTACGAGCAGTACTTC
size: -; V: TRBV11-1; J: TRBJ2-7; D: -; CDR3: CASSLGSLTATYEQYF; DNA: TGTGCCAGCAGCTTAGGATCCCTTACAGCTACCTACGAGCAGTACTTC
size: -; V: TRBV9; J: TRBJ2-2; D: TRBD2; CDR3: CASTPHVVAGVGGELFF; DNA: TGTGCCAGCACCCCTCATGTGGTAGCGGGAGTTGGCGGGGAGCTGTTTTTT
size: -; V: TRBV18; J: TRBJ1-2; D: TRBD1; CDR3: CASSPNRGPNYGYTF; DNA: TGTGCCAGCTCACCAAACAGGGGGCCTAACTATGGCTACACCTTC
size: -; V: TRBV25-1; J: TRBJ2-6; D: -; CDR3: CASSLQGLGANVLTF; DNA: TGTGCCAGCAGTCTCCAGGGACTTGGGGCCAACGTCCTGACTTTC
size: -; V: TRBV27; J: TRBJ2-1; D: -; CDR3: CASSYRSGIYNEQFF; DNA: TGTGCCAGCAGTTACCGTAGCGGAATCTACAATGAGCAGTTCTTC